The clone carrying this TCR beta chain was observed a few times. Its cognate antigen is unknown. Other DNA sequences from this sample encode an identical CDR3 as well. The assay was immunoSEQ multiplex PCR, and TCRdb's table has in-frame clones only and misses some. The repertoire holds about 330,000 clones, with around 87% as singletons. There were only Caucasian adults among the donors, and all lived in Nashville, Tennessee. This sample stems from a study of shared clonotypes between healthy human individuals. Study in general: Per-donor plates numbered three CD4 naive, three CD4 memory, two CD8 naive and one CD8 memory. Points from the study as a whole: Rarefaction gave evidence that sorted-subset sequencing remained incomplete despite large depth.

The TCR originated in a man aged 18 to 29 in good health. Sequencing input: memory CD8+ T cells sorted from blood. Documented subset: CD45RO+ cells pooled with CCR7-negative TemRA cells.

CDR3 bases: TGTGCCAGCAGTGATTCGCCTAGCGGGGGGACCTACGAGCAGTACTTC. Its translation is CASSDSPSGGTYEQYF. The chain links TRBV6-1 to TRBJ2-7; TRBD2 aligns across 11 bases. Germline V CDR1 and CDR2: MNHNS, SASEGT. There are 16 residues in the CDR3. V shed 3 bases, J shed 2 bases, and the junction held 6 bases outside the gene matches.